The 22 T cell receptor beta chains below all came from one sample that was sequenced in a study of technical replicates of blood from a handful of donors. The assay was immunoSEQ multiplex PCR, and TCRdb's table has in-frame clones only and misses some. The sample has 65,000 to 90,000 clones, 93% seen once. Material: T cells isolated from PBMCs. These receptors originate from a human donor in good health.

The chain carries TRBV19 and TRBJ2-7; 12 bases are shared with TRBD2. V trimming: 4 bases; J trimming: 1 base; junction bases outside the gene matches: 5. Germline CDR1 reads LNHDA; CDR2 reads SQIVND (reference sequence). The CDR3 has 16 residues. In DNA, the CDR3 is TGTGCCAGTAGTACCTTTCTAGCGGGAGGGTCCTACGAGCAGTACTTC. Amino acid sequence: CASSTFLAGGSYEQYF.

The chain links TRBV12-2 to TRBJ1-1. TRBV12-2 is a listed pseudogene. The CDR3 contains 16 residues. The DNA for the CDR3 is TGTGCAAGTCGCTGGGGGAGGGGGAAGGCGGACACTGAAGCTTTCTTT. Translating it yields CASRWGRGKADTEAFF.

The chain recombines TRBV28 with TRBJ2-7; possibly TRBD2 for D (5 bases). The ends were cut back, 3 bases at V and 1 base at J, with 16 bases in the middle. Germline V gene lookup returns CDR1 MDHEN and CDR2 SYDVKM. The CDR3 loop spans 16 amino acids. CDR3 amino acids: CASSFSYSSPSYEQYF. The CDR3, as DNA: TGTGCCAGCAGTTTTTCTTACTCTAGCCCGTCCTACGAGCAGTACTTC.

The rearrangement joins TRBV5-1 to TRBJ2-7; 10 positions match TRBD2. Germline V gives CDR1 SGHRS, CDR2 YFSETQ. The CDR3 totals 17 residues. Trimming cost V 0 bases and J 0 bases; bases outside gene matches: 6. The CDR3 protein is CASSLVVAGGLSYEQYF. DNA of the CDR3: TGCGCCAGCAGCTTGGTCGTAGCGGGGGGCCTCTCCTACGAGCAGTACTTC.

The chain couples TRBV9 to TRBJ2-7, with D possibly matching TRBD2 (5 bases). The CDR3 contains 14 residues. The V gene's germline CDR1 is SGDLS and CDR2 YYNGEE. V lost 3 bases, J lost 1 base, and 11 bases lay in between. CDR3 nucleotide sequence: TGTGCCAGCAGCGCCGGGGTTTCGTCCTACGAGCAGTACTTC. Encoded protein: CASSAGVSSYEQYF.

The gene calls are TRBV28 and TRBJ1-5, with D hard to call. This CDR3 has 13 residues. Trimming stripped 3 bases from V and 6 bases from J, with 9 bases between. Germline loops: CDR1 MDHEN, CDR2 SYDVKM. CDR3 sequence: CASSFTTGQPQHF. The CDR3 DNA reads as TGTGCCAGCAGTTTCACCACGGGTCAGCCCCAGCATTTT.

The V and J genes are TRBV4-2 and TRBJ2-7, with 9 nucleotides matching TRBD1. Losses at the gene ends were 1 base for V and 0 bases for J; bases not matched to a gene: 4. The germline V gene has CDR1 LGHNA and CDR2 YNFKEQ. This CDR3 has 16 residues. In nucleotides, the CDR3 is TGTGCCAGCAGCCAAGCTGTGGACAGGGGCTCCTACGAGCAGTACTTC. Residues: CASSQAVDRGSYEQYF.

This rearrangement joins TRBV5-1 to TRBJ2-1, with 10 bases lining up with TRBD2. Germline CDR1 and CDR2: SGHRS and YFSETQ. V trimming: 0 bases; J trimming: 6 bases; junction bases outside the gene matches: 3. The CDR3 is 15 residues long. As DNA, the CDR3 is TGCGCCAGCAGCTTGGGAGCGGGGGGGCTCAATGAGCAGTTCTTC. Its translation is CASSLGAGGLNEQFF.

The chain couples TRBV11-3 to TRBJ2-5; D is undetermined. Trimming removed 4 bases from V and 0 bases from J, with 9 bases in between. Germline values: CDR1 SGHNT, CDR2 YENEEA. This CDR3 is 14 amino acids long. CDR3 sequence: CASSSTLYQETQYF. The CDR3 DNA reads as TGTGCCAGCAGCTCTACCCTGTACCAAGAGACCCAGTACTTC.

The chain links TRBV11-1 to TRBJ1-2; D is perhaps TRBD1 (5 bases). The germline CDR1 and CDR2 sequences are SGHAT and FQDESV (reference sequence). Trimming stripped 4 bases from V and 5 bases from J, with 11 bases between. CDR3 size: 13 residues. The CDR3 loop reads CASSSDSLYGYTF. Written as DNA, the CDR3 is TGTGCCAGCAGCTCTGACAGTCTATATGGCTACACCTTC.

The chain has TRBV5-1 and TRBJ1-1; possibly TRBD1 for D (5 bases). CDR1 SGHRS and CDR2 YFSETQ come from the germline V gene. The CDR3 totals 14 residues. V dropped 3 bases and J dropped 2 bases, with 11 bases sitting between them. The CDR3 DNA sequence: TGCGCCAGCAGCTCGGGACTGATTAACACTGAAGCTTTCTTT. It is translated as CASSSGLINTEAFF.

This clone occurred once. The chain employs TRBV6-5 and TRBJ1-2, with no clear D. The CDR3 is 12 amino acids. Germline CDR1 MNHEY, CDR2 SVGAGI. V lost 11 bases, J lost 2 bases, and 12 bases lay in between. The CDR3: CASAAGNYGYTF. The CDR3 DNA reads TGTGCCTCAGCGGCAGGAAACTATGGCTACACCTTC.

The chain is built from TRBV4-1 and TRBJ2-4, with TRBD1 matching 7 bases. Germline V gene lookup returns CDR1 MGHRA and CDR2 YSYEKL. V trimming: 0 bases; J trimming: 4 bases; junction bases outside the gene matches: 6. The CDR3 is made up of 16 amino acids. The CDR3 sequence: CASSQDPETGKNIQYF. The CDR3 bases are TGCGCCAGCAGCCAAGATCCTGAGACAGGGAAAAACATTCAGTACTTC.

CDR3 nucleotide sequence: TGTGCCAGCAGCTCAGTTCTAGCTAAGAATGAGCAGTTCTTC. Translated: CASSSVLAKNEQFF. The V and J genes are TRBV7-9 and TRBJ2-1; a possible D gene is TRBD2 (5 bases). Per germline, CDR1 SEHNR and CDR2 FQNEAQ (reference sequence). V shed 4 bases and J shed 7 bases, with 14 bases lying between them. The CDR3 is 14 residues long.

The chain recombines TRBV7-9 with TRBJ1-4; 7 nucleotides agree with TRBD1. J was trimmed by 3 bases and V by 5 bases; bases with no gene match: 12. The CDR3 covers 17 residues. Germline V CDR1 and CDR2: SEHNR, FQNEAQ (reference sequence). DNA of the CDR3: TGTGCCAGCAGCCTTCCCCAGGGGGAAAGGGCTAATGAAAAACTGTTTTTT. This sequence encodes CASSLPQGERANEKLFF.

The V call is TRBV9, the J call TRBJ2-7, with 11 bases matching TRBD2. The CDR3 runs 15 residues. CDR1 SGDLS and CDR2 YYNGEE come from the germline V gene. With V trimmed by 3 bases and J by 5 bases, 7 bases remained unmatched. The CDR3 protein is CASSAATSGRNEQYF. The CDR3 DNA reads as TGTGCCAGCAGCGCGGCTACTAGCGGGAGAAACGAGCAGTACTTC.

This clone appeared once. In DNA form, the CDR3 reads TGTGCCAGCAGCTTGTCAATGGGCAGGACGAACACCGGGGAGCTGTTTTTT. As protein: CASSLSMGRTNTGELFF. The V gene is TRBV5-6, the J gene TRBJ2-2; D not certain. Germline-derived CDR1 and CDR2 are SGHDT and YYEEEE. The CDR3 is 17 residues long. Trimming removed 1 base from V and 0 bases from J, with 13 bases in between.

Comment on this clone: One end of the junction is discordant with germline, which a read error may explain. This rearrangement joins TRBV7-7 to TRBJ1-3, with D hard to call. CDR3 size: 15 residues. Per the germline V gene, CDR1 is SSHAT and CDR2 is FNYEAQ (reference sequence). In nucleotides, the CDR3 is TGTGCTAGCAGCTTATCGGGCGGGAAAGGAGACACCATATATTTT. Amino acid sequence: CASSLSGGKGDTIYF.

J is TRBJ2-1 and V is TRBV19; D call uncertain. V lost 5 bases and J lost 8, with 16 bases in between. This CDR3 region has 14 residues. Germline-derived CDR1 and CDR2 are LNHDA and SQIVND (reference sequence). In DNA form, the CDR3 reads TGTGCCAGTAGTTTTGATAGCACGGTCTATGAGCAGTTCTTC. Encoded protein: CASSFDSTVYEQFF. Drawing the rest from reference TRBV19 and TRBJ2-1, the complete variable domain is DGGITQSPKYLFRKEGQNVTLSCEQNLNHDAMYWYRQDPGQGLRLIYYSQIVNDFQKGDIAEGYSVSREKKESFPLTVTSAQKNPTAFYLCASSFDSTVYEQFFGPGTRLTVL.

The chain uses TRBV7-9 and TRBJ1-3; D gene unclear. CDR1 SEHNR and CDR2 FQNEAQ come from the germline V gene (reference sequence). The CDR3 is made up of 17 amino acids. Deletions cut 1 base from V and 2 bases from J, with 15 bases between. CDR3 coding DNA: TGTGCCAGCAGCTTAGTTCCGGGGAAACTCGCTGGAAACACCATATATTTT. This translates into CASSLVPGKLAGNTIYF.

The CDR3 loop reads CASARTGYGYTF. The CDR3 nucleotides read TGTGCCAGCGCGAGGACAGGGTATGGCTACACCTTC. This sequence joins TRBV2 and TRBJ1-2; 8 nucleotides line up with TRBD1. CDR1 and CDR2 (germline): SNHLY, FYNNEI. Trimming took 8 bases from V and 5 from J; bases not matched to a gene: 4. This CDR3 contains 12 residues. Combining the CDR3 with reference TRBV2 and TRBJ1-2 gives the whole variable domain EPEVTQTPSHQVTQMGQEVILRCVPISNHLYFYWYRQILGQKVEFLVSFYNNEISEKSEIFDDQFSVERPDGSNFTLKIRSTKLEDSAMYFCASARTGYGYTFGSGTRLTVV.

V usage is TRBV7-9 and J usage is TRBJ2-7; no clear D gene. Germline V gene data show CDR1 as SEHNR and CDR2 as FQNEAQ (reference sequence). The CDR3 contains 12 residues. Trimming removed 4 bases at V and 1 base at J, with 5 bases between. The CDR3 reads CASSSVSYEQYF. For the CDR3, the DNA is TGTGCCAGCAGCTCCGTTTCCTACGAGCAGTACTTC. Using reference TRBV7-9 and TRBJ2-7 for the parts outside the CDR3, the full variable domain is DTGVSQNPRHKITKRGQNVTFRCDPISEHNRLYWYRQTLGQGPEFLTYFQNEAQLEKSRLLSDRFSAERPKGSFSTLEIQRTEQGDSAMYLCASSSVSYEQYFGPGTRLTVT.